This T cell receptor (beta chain) was observed in a study of cytomegalovirus exposure and HLA in healthy donors. General study points: Per published reports, the classifier diagnosed cytomegalovirus status with high specificity and sensitivity.

Comments on this clone: Its antigen is currently unknown.

Sequencing was performed with immunoSEQ multiplex PCR; in TCRdb, only in-frame clones are kept and a portion is missing. Here the sample spans approximately 300,000 clones, roughly 90% being singletons. The sample comprised PBMCs. This receptor was obtained from a woman aged 25-40 years in good health and CMV-seropositive.

This CDR3 reads CASTKWGGNTEAFF. CDR3 DNA: TGTGCCAGCACGAAGTGGGGGGGGAACACTGAAGCTTTCTTT. The chain has TRBV5-4 and TRBJ1-1; tentative D call: TRBD1 (5 bases). CDR1 and CDR2 (germline): SGHNT, YYREEE (reference sequence). This CDR3 is built from 14 residues. The V end lost 6 bases, the J end lost 1 base, and 13 bases lay between the germline ends.